Many counts were recorded for the clone carrying this T cell receptor beta chain. The sample comes from a study of T cells in Graves' hyperthyroidism and ophthalmopathy. Trimming removed 7 bases from V and 5 bases from J; junction bases left unmatched: 8. The CDR3 has 14 amino acids. Template material for amplifying TCR beta CDR3 regions consisted of RNA transcripts. The study used the HTBI primer set for a first-round RT-PCR of the TCR CDR3. TCRdb redid the calling of the multiplex PCR reads with MiXCR, one entry per CDR3 protein. The table has 550,000 to 650,000 distinct CDR3 sequences, roughly 15% seen once; the top ten hold around 14%.

The J gene is TRBJ1-1, the V gene TRBV12-3 or TRBV12-4; TRBD1 aligns across 9 bases. This receptor was identified in a woman aged 40-49 years with Graves' hyperthyroidism. Sequencing was performed on blood. The CDR3 here is CASNPTGGGTEAFF. In nucleotides, the CDR3 is TGTGCCAGCAACCCGACAGGGGGGGGGACTGAAGCTTTCTTT.